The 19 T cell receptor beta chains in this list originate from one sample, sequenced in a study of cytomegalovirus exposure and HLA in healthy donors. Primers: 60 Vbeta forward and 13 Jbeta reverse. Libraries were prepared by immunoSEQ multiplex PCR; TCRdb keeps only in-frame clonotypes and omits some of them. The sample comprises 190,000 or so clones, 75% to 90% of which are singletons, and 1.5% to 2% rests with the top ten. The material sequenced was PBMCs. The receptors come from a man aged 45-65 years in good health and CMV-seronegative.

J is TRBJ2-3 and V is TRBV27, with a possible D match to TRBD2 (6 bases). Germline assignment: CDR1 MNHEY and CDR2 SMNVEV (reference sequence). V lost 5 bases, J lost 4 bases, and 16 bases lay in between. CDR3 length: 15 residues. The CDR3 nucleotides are TGTGCCAGCAGTACGCCTGTACGGGAGTCAGATACGCAGTATTTT. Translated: CASSTPVRESDTQYF.

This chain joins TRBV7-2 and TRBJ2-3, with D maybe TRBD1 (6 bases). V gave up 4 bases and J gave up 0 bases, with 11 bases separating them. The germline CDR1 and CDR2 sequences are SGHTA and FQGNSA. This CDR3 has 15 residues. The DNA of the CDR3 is TGTGCCAGCAGCTCCCAGGGGCAGAGCACAGATACGCAGTATTTT. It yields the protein CASSSQGQSTDTQYF. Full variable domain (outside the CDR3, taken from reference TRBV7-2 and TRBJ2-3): GAGVSQSPSNKVTEKGKDVELRCDPISGHTALYWYRQSLGQGLEFLIYFQGNSAPDKSGLPSDRFSAERTGGSVSTLTIQRTQQEDSAVYLCASSSQGQSTDTQYFGPGTRLTVL.

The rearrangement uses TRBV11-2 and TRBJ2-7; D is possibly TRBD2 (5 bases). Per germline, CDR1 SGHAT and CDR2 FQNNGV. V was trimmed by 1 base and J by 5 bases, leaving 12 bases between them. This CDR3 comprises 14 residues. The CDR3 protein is CASSLARESHEQYF. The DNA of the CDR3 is TGTGCCAGCAGCTTAGCAAGGGAGTCTCACGAGCAGTACTTC.

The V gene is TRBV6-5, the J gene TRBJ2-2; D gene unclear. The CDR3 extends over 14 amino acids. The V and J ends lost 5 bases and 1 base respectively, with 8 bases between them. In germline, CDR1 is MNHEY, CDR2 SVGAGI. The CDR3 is CASSSRWNTGELFF. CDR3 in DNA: TGTGCCAGCAGTAGCAGGTGGAACACCGGGGAGCTGTTTTTT.

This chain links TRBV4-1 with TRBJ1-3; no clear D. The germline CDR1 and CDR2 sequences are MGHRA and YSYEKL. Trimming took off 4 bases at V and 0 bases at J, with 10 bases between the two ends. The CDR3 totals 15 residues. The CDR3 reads CASSPELSSGNTIYF. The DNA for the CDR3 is TGCGCCAGCAGCCCCGAATTGAGCTCTGGAAACACCATATATTTT.

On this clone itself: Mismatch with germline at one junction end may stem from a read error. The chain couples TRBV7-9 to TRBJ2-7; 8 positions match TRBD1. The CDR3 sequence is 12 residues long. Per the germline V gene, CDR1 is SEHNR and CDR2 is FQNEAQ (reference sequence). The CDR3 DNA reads TGTTCCAGCAGCCCTCATGGGACAGGACAGTACTTC. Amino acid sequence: CSSSPHGTGQYF.

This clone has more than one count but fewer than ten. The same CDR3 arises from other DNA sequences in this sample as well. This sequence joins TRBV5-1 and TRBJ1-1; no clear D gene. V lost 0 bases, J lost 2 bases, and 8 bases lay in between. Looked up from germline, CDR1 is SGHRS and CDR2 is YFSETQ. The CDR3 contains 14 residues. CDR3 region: CASSLGAANTEAFF. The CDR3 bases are TGCGCCAGCAGCTTGGGCGCGGCAAACACTGAAGCTTTCTTT.

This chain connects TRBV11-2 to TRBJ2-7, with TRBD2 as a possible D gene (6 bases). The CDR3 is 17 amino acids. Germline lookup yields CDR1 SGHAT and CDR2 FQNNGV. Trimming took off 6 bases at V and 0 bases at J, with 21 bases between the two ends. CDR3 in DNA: TGTGCCAGCAGACCTATACCCGGAGGGCGGTCCTCCTACGAGCAGTACTTC. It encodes CASRPIPGGRSSYEQYF.

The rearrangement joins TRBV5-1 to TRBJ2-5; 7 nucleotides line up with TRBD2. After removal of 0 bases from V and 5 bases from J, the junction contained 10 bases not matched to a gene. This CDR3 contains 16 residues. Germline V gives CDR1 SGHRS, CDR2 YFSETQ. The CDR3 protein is CASSLVPSGGGETQYF. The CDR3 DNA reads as TGCGCCAGCAGCTTGGTTCCTAGCGGCGGCGGGGAGACCCAGTACTTC.

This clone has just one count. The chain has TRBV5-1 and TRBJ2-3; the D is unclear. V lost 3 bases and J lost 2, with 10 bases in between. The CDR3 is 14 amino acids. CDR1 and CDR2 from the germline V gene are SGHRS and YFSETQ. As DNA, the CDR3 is TGCGCCAGCAGCTCTACTCAAAACACAGATACGCAGTATTTT. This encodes CASSSTQNTDTQYF.

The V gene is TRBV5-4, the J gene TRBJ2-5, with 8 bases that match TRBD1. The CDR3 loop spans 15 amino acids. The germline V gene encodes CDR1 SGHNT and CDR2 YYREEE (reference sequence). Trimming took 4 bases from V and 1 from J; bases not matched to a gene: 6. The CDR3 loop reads CASSPQDRGQETQYF. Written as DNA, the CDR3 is TGTGCCAGCAGCCCCCAAGACAGGGGCCAAGAGACCCAGTACTTC. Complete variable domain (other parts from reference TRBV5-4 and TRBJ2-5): ETGVTQSPTHLIKTRGQQVTLRCSSQSGHNTVSWYQQALGQGPQFIFQYYREEENGRGNFPPRFSGLQFPNYSSELNVNALELDDSALYLCASSPQDRGQETQYFGPGTRLLVL.

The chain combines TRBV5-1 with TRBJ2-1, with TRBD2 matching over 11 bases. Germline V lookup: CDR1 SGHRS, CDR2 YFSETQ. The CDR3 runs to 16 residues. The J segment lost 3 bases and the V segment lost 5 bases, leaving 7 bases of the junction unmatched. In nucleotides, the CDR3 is TGCGCCAGCAGGTCGACCGGGACTAGCGGCTACAATGAGCAGTTCTTC. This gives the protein CASRSTGTSGYNEQFF.

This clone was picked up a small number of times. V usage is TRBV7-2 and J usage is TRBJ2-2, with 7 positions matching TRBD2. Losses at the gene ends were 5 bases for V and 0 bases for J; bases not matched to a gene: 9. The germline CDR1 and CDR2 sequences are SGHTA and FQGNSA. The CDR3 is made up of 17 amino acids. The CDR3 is CASSRSTSFANTGELFF. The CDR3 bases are TGTGCCAGCAGCCGCTCGACTAGCTTCGCGAACACCGGGGAGCTGTTTTTT.

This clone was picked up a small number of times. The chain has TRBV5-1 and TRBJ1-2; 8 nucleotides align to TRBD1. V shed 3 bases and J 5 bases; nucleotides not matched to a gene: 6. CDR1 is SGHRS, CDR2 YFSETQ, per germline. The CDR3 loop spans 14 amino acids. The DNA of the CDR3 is TGCGCCAGCAGCTATGACAGGGGCTTATATGGCTACACCTTC. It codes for CASSYDRGLYGYTF.

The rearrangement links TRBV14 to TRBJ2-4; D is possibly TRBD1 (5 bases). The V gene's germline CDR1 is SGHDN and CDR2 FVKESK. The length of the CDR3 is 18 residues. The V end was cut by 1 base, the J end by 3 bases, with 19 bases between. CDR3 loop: CASSQVEVQGRGKNIQYF. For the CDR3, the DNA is TGTGCCAGCAGCCAAGTCGAAGTGCAGGGAAGAGGCAAAAACATTCAGTACTTC.

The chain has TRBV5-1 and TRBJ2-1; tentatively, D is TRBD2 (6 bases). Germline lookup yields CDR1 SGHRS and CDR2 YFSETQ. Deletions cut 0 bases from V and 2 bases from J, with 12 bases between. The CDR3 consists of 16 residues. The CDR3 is CASSLGGGVTYNEQFF. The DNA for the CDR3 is TGCGCCAGCAGCTTGGGCGGAGGGGTCACCTACAATGAGCAGTTCTTC.

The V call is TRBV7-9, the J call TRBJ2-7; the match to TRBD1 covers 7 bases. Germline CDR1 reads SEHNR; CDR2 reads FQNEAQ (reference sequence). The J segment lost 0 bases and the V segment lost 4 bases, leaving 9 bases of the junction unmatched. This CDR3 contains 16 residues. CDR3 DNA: TGTGCCAGCAGCTCCTACAGGGGCCTAAGCTCCTACGAGCAGTACTTC. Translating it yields CASSSYRGLSSYEQYF. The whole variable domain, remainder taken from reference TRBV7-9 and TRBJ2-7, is DTGVSQNPRHKITKRGQNVTFRCDPISEHNRLYWYRQTLGQGPEFLTYFQNEAQLEKSRLLSDRFSAERPKGSFSTLEIQRTEQGDSAMYLCASSSYRGLSSYEQYFGPGTRLTVT.

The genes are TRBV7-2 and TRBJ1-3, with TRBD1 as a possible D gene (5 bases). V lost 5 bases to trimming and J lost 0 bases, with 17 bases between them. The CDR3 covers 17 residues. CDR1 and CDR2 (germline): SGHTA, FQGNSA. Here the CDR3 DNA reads TGTGCCAGCAGCCCCCGGACAATCCGGCCCTCTGGAAACACCATATATTTT. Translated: CASSPRTIRPSGNTIYF.

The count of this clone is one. The CDR3 nucleotides are TGTGCCAGCAGTGTGGCAGGCCTGTACAATGAGCAGTTCTTC. Its protein is CASSVAGLYNEQFF. The V call is TRBV6-1, the J call TRBJ2-1; the D is unclear. Deletions cut 4 bases from V and 4 bases from J, with 11 bases between. Germline CDR1 reads MNHNS; CDR2 reads SASEGT. This CDR3 spans 14 amino acids.